This record concerns one T cell receptor beta chain sequence. Its antigen is still unknown. The sample comes from a study of T cell responses to AZD1222 COVID-19 vaccine. Only in-frame clones appear in the TCRdb table, and some are missing; sequencing was by immunoSEQ multiplex PCR. The sample records about 120,000 clones, around 92% being singletons. General study results and limits: At study baseline, merely five or six AZD1222 recipients were seropositive.

The CDR3 is made up of 12 amino acids. V lost 1 base and J lost 7, with 8 bases in between. The germline V gene has CDR1 LGHDT and CDR2 YNNKEL (reference sequence). This TCR came from an adult in good health. The sequencing here drew on peripheral blood, taken on day 0 of AZD1222 vaccination. The chain has TRBV3-1 (or the pseudogene TRBV3-2) and TRBJ2-7, with no clear D. The CDR3 coding sequence is TGTGCCAGCAGCCAAGCCTTCTTAGAGCAGTACTTC. Protein: CASSQAFLEQYF.